This entry is about one T cell receptor beta chain. The target antigen is unknown. The protocol was immunoSEQ multiplex PCR, while the TCRdb copy is restricted to in-frame clones and leaves out a portion. The data contain 95,000 to 100,000 clones, 70% to 85% of them seen just once; the ten biggest clones take up 14%. Trimming cost V 5 bases and J 9 bases, with 17 bases left between them. Germline CDR1 reads MNHEY; CDR2 reads SMNVEV (reference sequence). This CDR3 comprises 14 residues. This record comes from a study of T cell responses to AZD1222 COVID-19 vaccine. General study results and limits: A reported finding is that nearly half of spike-specific TCRs target unmutated variant regions.

The TCR comes from an adult who received the AZD1222 COVID-19 vaccine. The chain links TRBV27 to TRBJ1-5; D uncertain. The sample here was peripheral blood, taken 28 days after the second AZD1222 dose. The CDR3 DNA reads as TGTGCCAGCAGTAGAAGGGCGAGAGAGGGGCCCCAGCATTTT. Protein product: CASSRRAREGPQHF.